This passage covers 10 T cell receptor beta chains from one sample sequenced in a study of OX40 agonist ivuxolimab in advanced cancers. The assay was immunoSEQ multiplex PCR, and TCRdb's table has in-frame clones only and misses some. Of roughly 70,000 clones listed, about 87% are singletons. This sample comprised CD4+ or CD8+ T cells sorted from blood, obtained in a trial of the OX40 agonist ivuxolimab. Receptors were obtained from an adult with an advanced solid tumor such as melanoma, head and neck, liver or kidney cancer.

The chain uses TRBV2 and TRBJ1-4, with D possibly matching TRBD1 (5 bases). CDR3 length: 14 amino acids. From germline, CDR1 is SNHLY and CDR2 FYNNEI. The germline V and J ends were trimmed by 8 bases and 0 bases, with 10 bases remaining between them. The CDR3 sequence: CASSWGATNEKLFF. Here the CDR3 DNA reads TGTGCCAGCTCCTGGGGGGCAACTAATGAAAAACTGTTTTTT.

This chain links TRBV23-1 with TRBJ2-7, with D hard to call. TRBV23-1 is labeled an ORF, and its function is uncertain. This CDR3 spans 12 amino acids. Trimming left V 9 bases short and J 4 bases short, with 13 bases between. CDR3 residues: CARFLRVYEQYF. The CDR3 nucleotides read TGCGCCAGGTTCTTAAGGGTGTACGAGCAGTACTTC.

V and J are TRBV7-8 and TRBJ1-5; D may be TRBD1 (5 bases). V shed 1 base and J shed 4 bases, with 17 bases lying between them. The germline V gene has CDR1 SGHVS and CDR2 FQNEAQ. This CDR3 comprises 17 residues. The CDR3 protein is CASSLDGVRGGNQPQHF. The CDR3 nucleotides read TGTGCCAGCAGCTTAGATGGGGTTCGTGGGGGAAATCAGCCCCAGCATTTT.

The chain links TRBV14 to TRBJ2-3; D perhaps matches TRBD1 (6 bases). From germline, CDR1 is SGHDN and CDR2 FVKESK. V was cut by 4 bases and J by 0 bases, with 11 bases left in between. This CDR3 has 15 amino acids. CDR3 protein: CASSRGGPSTDTQYF. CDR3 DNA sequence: TGTGCCAGCAGCCGAGGGGGACCCAGCACAGATACGCAGTATTTT.

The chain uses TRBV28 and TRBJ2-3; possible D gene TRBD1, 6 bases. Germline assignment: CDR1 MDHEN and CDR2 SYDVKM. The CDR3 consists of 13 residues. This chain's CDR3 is CATEDSSVGTQYF. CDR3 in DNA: TGTGCGACAGAGGACAGTTCTGTTGGTACGCAGTATTTT.

The DNA of the CDR3 is TGTGCCACAACAGGGGATTCCTACAATGAGCAGTTCTTC. This sequence encodes CATTGDSYNEQFF. The chain uses TRBV10-3 and TRBJ2-1; 7 bases are shared with TRBD1. The CDR3 has 13 residues. CDR1 is ENHRY, CDR2 SYGVKD, per germline. The V segment lost 10 bases and the J segment 1 base; nucleotides outside the gene matches: 4.

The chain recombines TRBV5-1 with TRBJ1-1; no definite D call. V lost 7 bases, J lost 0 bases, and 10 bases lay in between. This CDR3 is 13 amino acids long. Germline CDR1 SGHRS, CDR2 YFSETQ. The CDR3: CASRASLNTEAFF. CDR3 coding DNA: TGCGCCAGCCGGGCCTCATTGAACACTGAAGCTTTCTTT.

The CDR3 sequence: CASTLRSRSYNEQFF. Here the CDR3 DNA reads TGTGCCAGCACCCTTCGCTCTCGCTCCTACAATGAGCAGTTCTTC. The gene calls are TRBV2 and TRBJ2-1, with D uncertain. From germline, CDR1 is SNHLY and CDR2 FYNNEI. The CDR3 loop spans 15 amino acids. Trimming removed 7 bases from V and 0 bases from J, with 13 bases in between.

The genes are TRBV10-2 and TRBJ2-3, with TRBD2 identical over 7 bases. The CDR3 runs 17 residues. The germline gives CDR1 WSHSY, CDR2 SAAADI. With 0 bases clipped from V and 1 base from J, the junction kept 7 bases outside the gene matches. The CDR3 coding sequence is TGCGCCAGCAGTGAGTCGACACGACTAGCAGGCACAGATACGCAGTATTTT. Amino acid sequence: CASSESTRLAGTDTQYF.

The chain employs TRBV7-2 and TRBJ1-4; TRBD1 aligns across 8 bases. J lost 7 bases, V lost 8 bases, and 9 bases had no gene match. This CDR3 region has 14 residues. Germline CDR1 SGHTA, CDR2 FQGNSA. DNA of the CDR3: TGTGCCAGCCGCCCAGGGGGCCGTACTGAAAAACTGTTTTTT. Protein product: CASRPGGRTEKLFF.